This TCR beta chain was retrieved from a study of neurological immune-mediated disorders. Germline CDR1 is MNHEY and CDR2 is SMNVEV (reference sequence). The CDR3 covers 15 residues. Trimming removed 5 bases at V and 1 base at J, with 13 bases between. The unsorted libraries were prepared from 2 million PBMCs (stored at -80 C). This clonotype was counted many times. Synthesis of cDNA was performed by 5'RACE using 10-nucleotide random UMIs. TCRdb called the 5' RACE reads again in MiXCR, with one record for every CDR3 protein. Of some 53,000 distinct CDR3 sequences in the sample, around a sixth were seen once.

This clonotype was sampled from a man aged 55 to 70 in good health. V and J are TRBV27 and TRBJ2-3; D uncertain. The sample taken for sequencing was PBMCs. CDR3 DNA: TGTGCCAGCAGTCCCTTCCTTCCGGGCACAGATACGCAGTATTTT. This encodes CASSPFLPGTDTQYF.